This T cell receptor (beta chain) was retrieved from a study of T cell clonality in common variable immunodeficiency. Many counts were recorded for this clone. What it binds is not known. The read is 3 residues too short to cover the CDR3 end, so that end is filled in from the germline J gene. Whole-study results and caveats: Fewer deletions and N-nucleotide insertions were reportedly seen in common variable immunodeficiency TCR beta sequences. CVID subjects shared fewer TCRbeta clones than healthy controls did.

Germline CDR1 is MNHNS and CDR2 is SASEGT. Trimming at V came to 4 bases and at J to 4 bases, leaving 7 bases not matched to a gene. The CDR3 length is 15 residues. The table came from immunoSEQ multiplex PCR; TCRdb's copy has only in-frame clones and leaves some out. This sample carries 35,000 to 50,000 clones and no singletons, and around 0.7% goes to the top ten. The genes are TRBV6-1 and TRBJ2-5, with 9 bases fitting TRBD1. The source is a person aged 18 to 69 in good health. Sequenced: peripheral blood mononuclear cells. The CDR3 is CASSVTGGRLETQYF. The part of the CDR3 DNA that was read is TGTGCCAGCAGTGTAACAGGGGGCCGGTTAGAGACC.